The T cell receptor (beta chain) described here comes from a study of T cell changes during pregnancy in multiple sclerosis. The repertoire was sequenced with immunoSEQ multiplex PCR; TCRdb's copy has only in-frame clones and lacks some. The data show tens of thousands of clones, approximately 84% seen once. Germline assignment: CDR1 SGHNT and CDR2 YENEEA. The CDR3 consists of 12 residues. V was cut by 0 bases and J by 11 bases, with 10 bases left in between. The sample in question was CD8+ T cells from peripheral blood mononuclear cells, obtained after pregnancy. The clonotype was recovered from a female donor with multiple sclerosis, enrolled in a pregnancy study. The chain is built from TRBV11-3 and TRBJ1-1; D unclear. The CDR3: CASSLEAFEAFF. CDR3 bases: TGTGCCAGCAGCTTAGAAGCCTTTGAGGCTTTCTTT.